This T cell receptor beta chain appears in the sequencing data of a study of blood T cell repertoires in COVID-19. The wider study: Acute and convalescent COVID-19 samples came from the United States, Italy and Spain. Nucleic acid was either cDNA or gDNA, and it came from T cells, B-cell-depleted T cells, or PBMCs.

Profiling relied on immunoSEQ multiplex PCR, and the TCRdb table lists in-frame clones only, not all of them. The table records 250,000 to 300,000 clones, around 89% of them present only once. Between the trimmed V and J ends, which lost 1 base and 4 bases, there was a span of 11 bases. Per the germline V gene, CDR1 is SGHAT and CDR2 is FQNNGV. There are 15 residues in the CDR3. The specimen was peripheral blood. The rearrangement joins TRBV11-2 to TRBJ1-3; D gene uncertain. The source of this sequence is a man aged 35 to 55 with acute or convalescent COVID-19. CDR3 amino acids: CASSLGSFFGNTIYF. The CDR3 DNA follows: TGTGCCAGCAGCTTAGGGAGTTTCTTCGGAAACACCATATATTTT.